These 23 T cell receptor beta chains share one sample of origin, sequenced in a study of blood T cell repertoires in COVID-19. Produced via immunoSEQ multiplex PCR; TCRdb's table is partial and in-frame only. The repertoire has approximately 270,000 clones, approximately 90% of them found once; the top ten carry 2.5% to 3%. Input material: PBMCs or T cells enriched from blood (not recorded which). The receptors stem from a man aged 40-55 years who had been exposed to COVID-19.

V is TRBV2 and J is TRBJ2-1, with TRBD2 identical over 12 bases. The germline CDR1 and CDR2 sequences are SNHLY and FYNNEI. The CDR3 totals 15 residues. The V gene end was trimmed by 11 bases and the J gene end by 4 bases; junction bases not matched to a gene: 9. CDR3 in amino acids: CAGKNGLAGYNEQFF. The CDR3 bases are TGTGCCGGCAAGAACGGACTAGCGGGATACAATGAGCAGTTCTTC. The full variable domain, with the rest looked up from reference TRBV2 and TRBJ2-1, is EPEVTQTPSHQVTQMGQEVILRCVPISNHLYFYWYRQILGQKVEFLVSFYNNEISEKSEIFDDQFSVERPDGSNFTLKIRSTKLEDSAMYFCAGKNGLAGYNEQFFGPGTRLTVL.

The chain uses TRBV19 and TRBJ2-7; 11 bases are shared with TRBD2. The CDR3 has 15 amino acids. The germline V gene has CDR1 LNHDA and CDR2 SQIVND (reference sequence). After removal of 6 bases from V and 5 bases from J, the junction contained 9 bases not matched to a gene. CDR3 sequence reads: CASSLLAGEPHEQYF. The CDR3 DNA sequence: TGTGCCAGTAGCCTACTAGCGGGAGAGCCCCACGAGCAGTACTTC.

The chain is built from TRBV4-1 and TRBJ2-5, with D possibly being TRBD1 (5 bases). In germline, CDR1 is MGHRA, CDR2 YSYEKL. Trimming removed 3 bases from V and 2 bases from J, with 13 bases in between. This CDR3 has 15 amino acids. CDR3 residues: CASSQRGRGQETQYF. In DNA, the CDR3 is TGCGCCAGCAGCCAGAGAGGTAGGGGTCAAGAGACCCAGTACTTC.

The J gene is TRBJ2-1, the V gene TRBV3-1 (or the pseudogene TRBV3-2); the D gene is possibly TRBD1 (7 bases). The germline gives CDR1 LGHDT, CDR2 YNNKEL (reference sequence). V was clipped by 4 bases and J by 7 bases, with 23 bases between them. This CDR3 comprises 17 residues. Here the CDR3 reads CASSPRGEVYWRNEQFF. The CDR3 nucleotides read TGTGCCAGCAGCCCCAGGGGGGAAGTCTATTGGAGGAATGAGCAGTTCTTC.

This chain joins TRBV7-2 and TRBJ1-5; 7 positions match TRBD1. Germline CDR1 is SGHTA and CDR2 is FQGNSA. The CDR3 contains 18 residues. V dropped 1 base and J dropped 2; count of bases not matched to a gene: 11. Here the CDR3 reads CASSLGGSRGQGNQPQHF. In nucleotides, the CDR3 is TGTGCCAGCAGCTTAGGAGGGTCGAGGGGGCAGGGCAATCAGCCCCAGCATTTT.

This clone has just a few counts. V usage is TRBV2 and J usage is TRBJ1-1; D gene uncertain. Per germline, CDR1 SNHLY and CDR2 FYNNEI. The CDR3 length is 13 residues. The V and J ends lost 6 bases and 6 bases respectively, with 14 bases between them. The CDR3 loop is CASSPEEWAEAFF. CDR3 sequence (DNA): TGTGCCAGCAGCCCAGAGGAGTGGGCTGAAGCTTTCTTT.

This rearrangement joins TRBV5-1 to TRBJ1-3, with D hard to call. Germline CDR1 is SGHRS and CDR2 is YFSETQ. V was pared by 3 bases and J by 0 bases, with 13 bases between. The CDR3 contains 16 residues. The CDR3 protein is CASSSNLQSSGNTIYF. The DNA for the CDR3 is TGCGCCAGCAGCTCGAACCTACAGAGCTCTGGAAACACCATATATTTT.

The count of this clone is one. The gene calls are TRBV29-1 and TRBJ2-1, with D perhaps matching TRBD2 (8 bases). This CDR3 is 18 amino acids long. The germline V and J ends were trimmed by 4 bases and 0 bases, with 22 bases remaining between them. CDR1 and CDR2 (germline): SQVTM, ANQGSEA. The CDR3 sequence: CSVVEGASGLSSYNEQFF. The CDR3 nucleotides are TGCAGCGTTGTAGAGGGGGCTAGCGGGTTGAGCTCCTACAATGAGCAGTTCTTC.

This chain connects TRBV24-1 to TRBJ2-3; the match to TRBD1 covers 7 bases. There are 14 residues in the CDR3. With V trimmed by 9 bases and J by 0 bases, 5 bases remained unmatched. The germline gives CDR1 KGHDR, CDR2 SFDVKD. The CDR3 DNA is TGTGCCACCCGGGGACAGACTAGCACAGATACGCAGTATTTT. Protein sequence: CATRGQTSTDTQYF.

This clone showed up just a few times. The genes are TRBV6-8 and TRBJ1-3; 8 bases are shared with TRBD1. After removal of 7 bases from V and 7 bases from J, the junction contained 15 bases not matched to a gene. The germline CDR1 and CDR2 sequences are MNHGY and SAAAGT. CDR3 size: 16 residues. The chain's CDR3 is CASNKKGQASWNTIYF. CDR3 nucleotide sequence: TGTGCCAGCAACAAAAAGGGACAGGCTTCTTGGAACACCATATATTTT.

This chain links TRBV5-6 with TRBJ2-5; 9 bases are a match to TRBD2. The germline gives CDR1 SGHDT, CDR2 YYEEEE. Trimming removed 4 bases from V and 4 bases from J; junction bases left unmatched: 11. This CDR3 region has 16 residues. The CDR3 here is CASSPSTSGVGETQYF. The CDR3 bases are TGTGCCAGCAGCCCTTCGACTAGCGGTGTAGGAGAGACCCAGTACTTC. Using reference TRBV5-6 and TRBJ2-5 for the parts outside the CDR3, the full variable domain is DAGVTQSPTHLIKTRGQQVTLRCSPKSGHDTVSWYQQALGQGPQFIFQYYEEEERQRGNFPDRFSGHQFPNYSSELNVNALLLGDSALYLCASSPSTSGVGETQYFGPGTRLLVL.

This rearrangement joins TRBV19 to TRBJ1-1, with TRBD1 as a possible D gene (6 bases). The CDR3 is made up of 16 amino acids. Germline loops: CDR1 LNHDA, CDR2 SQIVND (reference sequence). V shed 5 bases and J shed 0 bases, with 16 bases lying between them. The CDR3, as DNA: TGTGCCAGTAGTCAGGATTACAGGGAAATGAACACTGAAGCTTTCTTT. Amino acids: CASSQDYREMNTEAFF.

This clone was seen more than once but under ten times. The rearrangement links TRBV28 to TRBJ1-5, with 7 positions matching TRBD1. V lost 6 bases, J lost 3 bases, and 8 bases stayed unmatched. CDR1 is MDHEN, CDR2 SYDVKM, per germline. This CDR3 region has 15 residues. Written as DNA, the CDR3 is TGTGCCAGCAGCCCGAGGGGGCCGGACAATCAGCCCCAGCATTTT. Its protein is CASSPRGPDNQPQHF. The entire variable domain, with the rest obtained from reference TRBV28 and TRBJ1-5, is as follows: DVKVTQSSRYLVKRTGEKVFLECVQDMDHENMFWYRQDPGLGLRLIYFSYDVKMKEKGDIPEGYSVSREKKERFSLILESASTNQTSMYLCASSPRGPDNQPQHFGDGTRLSIL.

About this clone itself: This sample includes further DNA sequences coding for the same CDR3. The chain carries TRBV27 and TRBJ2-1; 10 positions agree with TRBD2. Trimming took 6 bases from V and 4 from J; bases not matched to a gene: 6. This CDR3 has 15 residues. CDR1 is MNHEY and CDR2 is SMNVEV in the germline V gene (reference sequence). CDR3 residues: CASSSAGGSYNEQFF. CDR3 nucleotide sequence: TGTGCCAGCAGCTCAGCGGGAGGGAGTTACAATGAGCAGTTCTTC.

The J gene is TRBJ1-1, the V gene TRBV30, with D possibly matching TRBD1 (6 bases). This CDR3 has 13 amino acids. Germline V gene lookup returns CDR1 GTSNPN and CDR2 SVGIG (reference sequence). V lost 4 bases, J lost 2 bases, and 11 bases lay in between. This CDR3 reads CAWTMDRNTEAFF. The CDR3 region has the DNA TGTGCCTGGACCATGGACAGAAACACTGAAGCTTTCTTT.

The CDR3 here is CASSFTGDGNTIYF. CDR3 DNA sequence: TGTGCCAGCAGCTTTACAGGGGATGGAAACACCATATATTTT. This chain links TRBV5-5 with TRBJ1-3; 7 nucleotides align to TRBD1. In germline, CDR1 is SGHKS, CDR2 YYEKEE (reference sequence). This CDR3 spans 14 amino acids. V shed 2 bases, J shed 3 bases, and the junction held 2 bases outside the gene matches. Using reference TRBV5-5 and TRBJ1-3 for the parts outside the CDR3, the full variable domain is DAGVTQSPTHLIKTRGQQVTLRCSPISGHKSVSWYQQVLGQGPQFIFQYYEKEERGRGNFPDRFSARQFPNYSSELNVNALLLGDSALYLCASSFTGDGNTIYFGEGSWLTVV.

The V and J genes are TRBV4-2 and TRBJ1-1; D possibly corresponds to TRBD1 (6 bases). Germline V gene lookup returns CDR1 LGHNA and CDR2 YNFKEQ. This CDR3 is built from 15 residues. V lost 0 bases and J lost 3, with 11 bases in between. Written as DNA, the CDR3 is TGTGCCAGCAGCCAAGATTGGGCAGGGGACACTGAAGCTTTCTTT. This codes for CASSQDWAGDTEAFF.

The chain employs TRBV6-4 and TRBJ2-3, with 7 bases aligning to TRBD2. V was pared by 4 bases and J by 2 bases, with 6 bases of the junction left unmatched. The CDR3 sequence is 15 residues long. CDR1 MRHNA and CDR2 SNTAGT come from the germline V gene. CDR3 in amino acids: CASSAGTTPTDTQYF. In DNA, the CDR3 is TGTGCCAGCAGTGCCGGGACTACTCCCACAGATACGCAGTATTTT.

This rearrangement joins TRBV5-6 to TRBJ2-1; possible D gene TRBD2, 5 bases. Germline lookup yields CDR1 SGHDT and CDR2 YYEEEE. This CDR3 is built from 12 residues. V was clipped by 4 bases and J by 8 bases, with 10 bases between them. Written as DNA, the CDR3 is TGTGCCAGCAGCCGGACTGAGGATGAGCAGTTCTTC. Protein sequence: CASSRTEDEQFF.

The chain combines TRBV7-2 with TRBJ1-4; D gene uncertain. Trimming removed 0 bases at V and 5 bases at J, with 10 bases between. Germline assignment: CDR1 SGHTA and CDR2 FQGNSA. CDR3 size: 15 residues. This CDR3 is CASSLAVTRNEKLFF. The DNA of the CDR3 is TGTGCCAGCAGCTTAGCAGTGACAAGGAATGAAAAACTGTTTTTT.

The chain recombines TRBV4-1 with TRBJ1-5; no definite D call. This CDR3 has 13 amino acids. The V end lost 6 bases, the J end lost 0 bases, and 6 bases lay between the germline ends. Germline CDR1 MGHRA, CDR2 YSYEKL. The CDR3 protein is CASSLYSNQPQHF. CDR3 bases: TGCGCCAGCAGTCTTTATAGCAATCAGCCCCAGCATTTT.

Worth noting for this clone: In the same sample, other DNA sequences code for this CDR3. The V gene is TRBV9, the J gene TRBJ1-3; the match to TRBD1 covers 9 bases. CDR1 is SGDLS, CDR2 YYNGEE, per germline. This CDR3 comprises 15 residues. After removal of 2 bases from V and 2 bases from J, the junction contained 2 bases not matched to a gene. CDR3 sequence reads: CASSVGQGPGNTIYF. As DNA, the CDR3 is TGTGCCAGCAGCGTTGGACAGGGGCCTGGAAACACCATATATTTT.

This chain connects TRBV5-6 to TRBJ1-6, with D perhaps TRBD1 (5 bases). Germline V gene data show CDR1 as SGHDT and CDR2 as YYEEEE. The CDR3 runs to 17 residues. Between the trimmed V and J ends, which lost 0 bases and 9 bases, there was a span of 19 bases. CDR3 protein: CASSLGLQAGSFSPLHF. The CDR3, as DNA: TGTGCCAGCAGCTTGGGTCTCCAAGCAGGGTCGTTTTCACCCCTCCACTTT.